The rows below give T cell receptor beta chains drawn from one sample of a study of blood T cell repertoires in COVID-19. Produced via immunoSEQ multiplex PCR; TCRdb's table is partial and in-frame only. The sample holds just over 300,000 clones, 87% seen once. The sequenced sample was peripheral blood. Source of these receptors: a young man with active or convalescent COVID-19. Each CDR3 is given with its conserved first and last residue. The D gene is left open where the match is weak. Clone size appears in some rows only: once, few, many, or a class for an expanded clone.

abundance,v_gene,len,d_gene,j_gene,CDR3aa,CDR3nt
.,TRBV9,17,TRBD2,TRBJ2-3,CASSVVLAGGVTDTQYF,TGTGCCAGCAGCGTAGTGCTAGCGGGGGGCGTCACAGATACGCAGTATTTT
.,TRBV4-1,19,TRBD2,TRBJ2-7,CASSQPKGGSGGHSYEQYF,TGCGCCAGCAGCCAACCCAAAGGTGGAAGCGGGGGGCACTCTTACGAGCAGTACTTC
.,TRBV6-5,13,.,TRBJ1-5,CASSSSVSQPQHF,TGTGCCAGCAGCAGTTCTGTAAGTCAGCCCCAGCATTTT
.,TRBV24-1,15,.,TRBJ2-3,CATSDPGGPTDTQYF,TGTGCCACCAGTGACCCAGGTGGGCCCACAGATACGCAGTATTTT
once,TRBV7-3,13,.,TRBJ2-3,CASSSRPGQDQYF,TGTGCCAGCAGCTCGCGCCCGGGACAAGATCAGTATTTT
.,TRBV6-2/TRBV6-3,12,.,TRBJ2-3,CASSPTEDTQYF,TGTGCCAGCAGCCCGACGGAGGATACGCAGTATTTT
.,TRBV4-1,14,.,TRBJ1-2,CASSPQTANYGYTF,TGCGCCAGCAGCCCACAGACAGCTAACTATGGCTACACCTTC
.,TRBV5-8,15,TRBD1,TRBJ1-6,CASSLGGKGASPLHF,TGTGCCAGCAGCTTGGGTGGTAAGGGGGCTTCACCCCTCCACTTT
.,TRBV5-1,16,TRBD2,TRBJ2-2,CASSGLAGSYTGELFF,TGCGCCAGCAGCGGACTAGCGGGATCCTACACCGGGGAGCTGTTTTTT
.,TRBV2,11,TRBD2,TRBJ2-3,CAGGRTDTQYF,TGCGCGGGGGGGCGCACAGATACGCAGTATTTT
once,TRBV5-1,15,TRBD2,TRBJ2-7,CASSLRAGEGYEQYF,TGCGCCAGCAGCTTGCGGGCGGGGGAGGGCTACGAGCAGTACTTC
.,TRBV7-6,15,.,TRBJ1-4,CASSLSGGPNEKLFF,TGTGCCAGCAGCTTATCCGGGGGACCTAATGAAAAACTGTTTTTT
.,TRBV2,15,.,TRBJ2-3,CASSDGHRFTDTQYF,TGTGCCAGCAGTGACGGACATAGATTCACAGATACGCAGTATTTT
.,TRBV5-1,13,.,TRBJ2-5,CATSEEGSETQYF,TGCGCCACCTCGGAGGAGGGGTCAGAGACCCAGTACTTC
.,TRBV21-1,17,.,TRBJ2-1,CASSKMRTQSSYNEQFF,TGTGCCAGCAGCAAAATGAGAACCCAAAGCTCCTACAATGAGCAGTTCTTC
.,TRBV6-1,13,.,TRBJ1-1,CASSEVVSLKLFF,TGTGCCAGCAGTGAAGTAGTTAGTTTGAAGCTCTTCTTT
.,TRBV5-4,15,.,TRBJ1-2,CASSYRTTPNYGYTF,TGTGCCAGCAGCTATCGTACGACACCTAACTATGGCTACACCTTC
.,TRBV27,13,TRBD1,TRBJ2-5,CASGRGRLETQYF,TGTGCCAGCGGAAGGGGGCGCCTGGAGACCCAGTACTTC
.,TRBV28,11,.,TRBJ1-2,CASRDTYGYTF,TGTGCCAGCAGGGACACCTATGGCTACACCTTC
.,TRBV5-4,13,.,TRBJ2-4,CASSYPPGDIQYF,TGTGCCAGCAGCTACCCCCCGGGGGACATTCAGTACTTC
.,TRBV19,16,.,TRBJ1-2,CASSPHQQGNNYGYTF,TGTGCCAGTAGTCCTCATCAACAGGGCAATAACTATGGCTACACCTTC
.,TRBV2,12,.,TRBJ2-7,CASMPDSYEQYF,TGTGCCAGCATGCCGGACAGCTACGAGCAGTACTTC
.,TRBV2,16,TRBD2,TRBJ2-1,CASRMKLAEPYNEQFF,TGTGCCAGCAGAATGAAACTAGCGGAACCCTACAATGAGCAGTTCTTC
.,TRBV5-1,15,TRBD2,TRBJ2-7,CASSPGGGRTYEQYF,TGCGCCAGCAGCCCGGGAGGAGGAAGAACCTACGAGCAGTACTTC
.,TRBV12-3/TRBV12-4,13,.,TRBJ2-2,CASSGRSTGELFF,TGTGCCAGCAGTGGGAGGTCGACCGGGGAGCTGTTTTTT
.,TRBV29-1,14,TRBD1,TRBJ2-3,CSARQGLSTDTQYF,TGCAGCGCACGACAGGGGCTAAGCACAGATACGCAGTATTTT
.,TRBV2,12,.,TRBJ2-7,CASTGGSYEQYF,TGTGCCAGCACCGGAGGGTCCTACGAGCAGTACTTC
.,TRBV18,13,.,TRBJ2-1,CASSPAGWNEQFF,TGTGCCAGCTCACCAGCAGGGTGGAATGAGCAGTTCTTC
.,TRBV7-9,15,TRBD1,TRBJ1-2,CASSSVGTGNYGYTF,TGTGCCAGCAGCTCCGTGGGGACAGGGAACTATGGCTACACCTTC
.,TRBV27,13,.,TRBJ2-1,CASSSLRPNEQFF,TGTGCCAGCAGTTCGCTACGTCCCAATGAGCAGTTCTTC
.,TRBV7-9,16,TRBD1,TRBJ1-1,CASSESGTAVVTEAFF,TGTGCCAGCAGCGAAAGTGGGACAGCCGTGGTGACTGAAGCTTTCTTT
.,TRBV2,13,.,TRBJ1-4,CASSRAGNELLFF,TGTGCCAGCAGCAGAGCAGGAAATGAGTTACTGTTTTTT
.,TRBV3-1/TRBV3-2,17,TRBD1,TRBJ1-4,CASSQEMQGARDEKLFF,TGTGCCAGCAGCCAAGAAATGCAGGGGGCGCGGGATGAAAAACTGTTTTTT
.,TRBV7-3,16,TRBD2,TRBJ2-1,CASSPRLAGDYNEQFF,TGTGCCAGCAGCCCTAGACTAGCGGGAGACTACAATGAGCAGTTCTTC
.,TRBV29-1,17,.,TRBJ1-1,CSVVAYGQGMMNTEAFF,TGCAGCGTTGTAGCCTATGGTCAGGGAATGATGAACACTGAAGCTTTCTTT
.,TRBV14,13,.,TRBJ1-1,CASRHKGYTEAFF,TGTGCCAGCAGGCACAAGGGGTACACTGAAGCTTTCTTT
.,TRBV27,15,.,TRBJ2-6,CASSDRGGGANVLTF,TGTGCCAGCAGTGATCGGGGTGGTGGGGCCAACGTCCTGACTTTC
.,TRBV10-1,13,.,TRBJ1-6,CASSAETGSPLHF,TGCGCCAGCAGTGCTGAAACTGGTTCACCCCTCCACTTT
few,TRBV7-2,15,.,TRBJ1-6,CASSFPTAGNSPLHF,TGTGCCAGCAGCTTCCCAACGGCGGGGAATTCACCCCTCCACTTT
.,TRBV6-5,14,.,TRBJ2-1,CASRAEVVYNEQFF,TGTGCCAGCAGGGCAGAAGTCGTCTACAATGAGCAGTTCTTC
.,TRBV2,16,.,TRBJ1-2,CASSTNVQGGNYGYTF,TGTGCCAGCAGTACAAACGTACAGGGTGGGAACTATGGCTACACCTTC
.,TRBV7-9,14,.,TRBJ1-4,CASSLGLQGGKLFF,TGTGCCAGCAGCTTAGGCCTACAAGGAGGAAAACTGTTTTTT
.,TRBV7-8,14,TRBD2,TRBJ2-7,CASTLTSGKDEQYF,TGTGCCAGCACCCTTACTAGCGGGAAGGACGAGCAGTACTTC
.,TRBV4-1,15,.,TRBJ2-7,CASSQGQGRSYEQYF,TGCGCCAGCAGCCAAGGCCAGGGTAGGTCCTACGAGCAGTACTTC